This record looks at one T cell receptor beta chain sequence and its context. What it binds is unknown. At deep level, the assay was performed. Sequencing used immunoSEQ multiplex PCR; TCRdb keeps in-frame clones, though not all of them. Here the sample spans under 1 million clones, 80% to 95% being singletons. Trimming shortened V by 4 bases and J by 0 bases, and 16 bases separated the two germline ends. In germline, CDR1 is MGHRA, CDR2 YSYEKL. The CDR3 totals 16 residues. The data stem from a study of shared clonotypes between healthy human individuals. Study-level background: Donor composition was a couple of women and three men, aged 18 to 49.

Overall study findings and caveats: Naive subsets, compared against memory subsets, generally had larger estimated richness values. Sharing of clonotypes among donors was expected to vary with sequencing depth.

Naive CD8 cells comprised CD45RO-negative, CCR7-positively selected cells, excluding terminally differentiated effector memory CD45RA+ cells. This sequence joins TRBV4-1 and TRBJ2-7, with unresolved D. Sequenced sample: naive CD8+ T cells sorted from blood. This receptor was identified in a man aged 30 to 39 in good health. In nucleotides, the CDR3 is TGCGCCAGCAGCCCAAGGACCGGAGTGTCCTCCTACGAGCAGTACTTC. Residues: CASSPRTGVSSYEQYF.